The entry below gives a single TCR beta chain sequence along with its context. The data belong to a study of blood T cell repertoires in COVID-19. The overall study: Acute and convalescent COVID-19 samples came from the United States, Italy and Spain.

Trimming pared 0 bases from V and 1 base from J, leaving 12 bases between. In germline, CDR1 is MGHRA, CDR2 YSYEKL. The CDR3 runs to 16 residues. Recruited during active infection, patients (from Seattle) were subsequently followed longitudinally. Original processing notes: Cell counts per sample came from amplifying reference gene primers. Clones were read by immunoSEQ multiplex PCR, and TCRdb kept only the in-frame ones, dropping some. V and J calls and clone size follow that table, whereas D and trimming were derived from the DNA. The sample shows roughly 260,000 clones, around 90% of them seen only once.

The specimen was peripheral blood. The chain uses TRBV4-1 and TRBJ1-1; maybe TRBD1 (5 bases). This clonotype was obtained from a person aged 18 to 30 with COVID-19, enrolled during active disease. The CDR3 is CASSQDLRGGNTEAFF. The CDR3 nucleotides are TGCGCCAGCAGCCAAGATTTGCGGGGGGGGAACACTGAAGCTTTCTTT.